This TCR beta chain is from a study of cytomegalovirus exposure and HLA in healthy donors. Researchers ran the PCR with 60 Vbeta and 13 Jbeta primers. Produced via immunoSEQ multiplex PCR; TCRdb's table is partial and in-frame only. The repertoire holds fewer than 150,000 clones, with roughly 70% as singletons. The CDR3 contains 16 residues. The germline V gene has CDR1 SGHRS and CDR2 YFSETQ. The V gene end was trimmed by 0 bases and the J gene end by 4 bases; junction bases not matched to a gene: 7. This clone turned up a few times. What it recognizes is unknown. Overall study findings and caveats: Some TCR beta chains (164 of them) were listed as cytomegalovirus-associated.

Sequencing input: PBMCs. The sequence came from a woman aged 40 to 50 in good health and CMV-seronegative. The rearrangement links TRBV5-1 to TRBJ2-3; 8 bases align to TRBD2. This chain's CDR3 is CASSLADGGDSDTQYF. CDR3 coding DNA: TGCGCCAGCAGCTTGGCCGACGGGGGGGATTCAGATACGCAGTATTTT.